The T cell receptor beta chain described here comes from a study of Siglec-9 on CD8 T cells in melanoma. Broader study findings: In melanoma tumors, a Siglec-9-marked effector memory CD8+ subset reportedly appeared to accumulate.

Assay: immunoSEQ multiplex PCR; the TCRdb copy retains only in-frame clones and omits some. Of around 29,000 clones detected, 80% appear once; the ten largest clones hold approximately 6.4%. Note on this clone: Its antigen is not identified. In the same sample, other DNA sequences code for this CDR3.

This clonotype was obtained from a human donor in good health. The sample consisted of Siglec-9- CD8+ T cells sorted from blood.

CDR3 coding DNA: TGTGCCAGCAGCGACCGGACTAGCGGTTACGGGGCCTACGAGCAGTACTTC. Protein sequence: CASSDRTSGYGAYEQYF. The rearrangement joins TRBV7-6 to TRBJ2-7; 10 nucleotides line up with TRBD2. Trimming cost V 5 bases and J 2 bases; bases outside gene matches: 12. From germline, CDR1 is SGHVS and CDR2 FNYEAQ. CDR3 length: 17 residues.